This TCR beta chain was sequenced in a study of identical twins. Study conclusions and caveats: Cross-sectional statistical analysis, not tracking of the same donors, underpinned the conclusions.

CDR3 length equals 13 residues. V lost 2 bases and J lost 2, with 7 bases in between. Germline loops: CDR1 MNHEY, CDR2 SVGEGT. This clonotype was picked up a small number of times. No antigen is known for it. No donor was unhealthy or non-Caucasian. A universal primer site was added by template switching, and unique molecular identifiers were carried by the cDNA. TCRdb re-derived calls from the 5' RACE reads in MiXCR, one entry per CDR3 protein. The sample carries 420,000 or so distinct CDR3 sequences, about a fifth recorded once. The receptor's source is a man over 45 in good health. The chain uses TRBV6-2 or TRBV6-3 and TRBJ2-7; D is uncertain. Sequenced material: naive T cells sorted from blood. The DNA for the CDR3 is TGTGCCAGCAGTTACATAGGCACCTACGAGCAGTACTTC. Translation: CASSYIGTYEQYF.